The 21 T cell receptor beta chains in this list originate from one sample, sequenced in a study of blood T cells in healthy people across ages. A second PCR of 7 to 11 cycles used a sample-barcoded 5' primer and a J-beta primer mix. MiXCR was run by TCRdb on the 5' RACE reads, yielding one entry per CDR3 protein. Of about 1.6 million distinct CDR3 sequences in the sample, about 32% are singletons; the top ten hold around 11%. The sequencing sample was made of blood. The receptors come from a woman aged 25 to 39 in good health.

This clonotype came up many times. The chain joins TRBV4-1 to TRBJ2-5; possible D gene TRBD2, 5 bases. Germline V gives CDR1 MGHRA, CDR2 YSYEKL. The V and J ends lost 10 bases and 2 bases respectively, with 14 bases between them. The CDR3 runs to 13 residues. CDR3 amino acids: CATGRAAQETQYF. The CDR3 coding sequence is TGCGCCACGGGAAGAGCGGCACAAGAGACCCAGTACTTC.

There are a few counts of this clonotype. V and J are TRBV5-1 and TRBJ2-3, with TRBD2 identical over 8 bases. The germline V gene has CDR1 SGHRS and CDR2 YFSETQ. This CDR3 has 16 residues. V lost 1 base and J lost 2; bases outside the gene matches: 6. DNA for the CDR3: TGCGCCAGCAGCTTGAACCCTAGCGGGTCCACAGATACGCAGTATTTT. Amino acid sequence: CASSLNPSGSTDTQYF.

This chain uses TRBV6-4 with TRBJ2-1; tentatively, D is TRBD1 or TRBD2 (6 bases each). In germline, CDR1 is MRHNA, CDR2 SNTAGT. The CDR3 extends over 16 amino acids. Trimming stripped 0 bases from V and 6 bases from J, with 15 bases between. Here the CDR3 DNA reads TGTGCCAGCAGTGACTCTGGGGGGCGAGGGGGCAATGAGCAGTTCTTC. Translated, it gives CASSDSGGRGGNEQFF.

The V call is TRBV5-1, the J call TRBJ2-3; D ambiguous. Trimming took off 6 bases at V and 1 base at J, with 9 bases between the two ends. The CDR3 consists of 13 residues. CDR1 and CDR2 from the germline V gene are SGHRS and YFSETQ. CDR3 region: CASTVGGTDTQYF. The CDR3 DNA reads TGCGCCAGCACCGTTGGGGGCACAGATACGCAGTATTTT.

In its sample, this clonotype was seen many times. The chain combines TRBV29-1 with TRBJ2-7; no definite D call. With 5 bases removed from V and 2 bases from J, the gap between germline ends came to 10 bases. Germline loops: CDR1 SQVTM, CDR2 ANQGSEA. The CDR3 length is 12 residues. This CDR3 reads CSVRITTYEQYF. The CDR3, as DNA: TGCAGCGTTAGAATAACAACCTACGAGCAGTACTTC.

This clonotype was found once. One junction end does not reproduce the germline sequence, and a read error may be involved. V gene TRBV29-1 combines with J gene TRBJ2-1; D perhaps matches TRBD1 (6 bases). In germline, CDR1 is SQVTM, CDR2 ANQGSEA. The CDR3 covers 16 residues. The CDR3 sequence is CSVVGQTRVRANGQFF. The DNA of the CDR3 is TGCAGCGTTGTTGGACAGACCAGGGTGAGAGCCAATGGGCAGTTCTTC.

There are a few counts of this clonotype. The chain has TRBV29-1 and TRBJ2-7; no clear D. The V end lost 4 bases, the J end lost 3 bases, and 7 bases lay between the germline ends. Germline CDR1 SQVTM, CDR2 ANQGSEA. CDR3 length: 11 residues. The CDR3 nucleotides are TGCAGCGTTGGCCACGACTACGAGCAGTACTTC. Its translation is CSVGHDYEQYF.

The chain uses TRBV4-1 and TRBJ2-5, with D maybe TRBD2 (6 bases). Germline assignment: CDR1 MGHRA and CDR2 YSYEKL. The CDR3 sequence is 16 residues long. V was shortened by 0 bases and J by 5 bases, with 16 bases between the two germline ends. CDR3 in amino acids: CASSQEGGPSGETQYF. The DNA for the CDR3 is TGCGCCAGCAGCCAAGAGGGGGGACCGAGCGGGGAGACCCAGTACTTC.

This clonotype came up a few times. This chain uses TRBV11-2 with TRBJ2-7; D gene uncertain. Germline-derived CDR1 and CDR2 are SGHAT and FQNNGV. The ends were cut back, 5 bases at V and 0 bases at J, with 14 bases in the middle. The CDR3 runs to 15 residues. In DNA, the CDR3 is TGTGCCAGCAGCATACGGACCGTGTTCTCCTACGAGCAGTACTTC. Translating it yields CASSIRTVFSYEQYF. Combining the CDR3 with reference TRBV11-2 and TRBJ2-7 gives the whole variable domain EAGVAQSPRYKIIEKRQSVAFWCNPISGHATLYWYQQILGQGPKLLIQFQNNGVVDDSQLPKDRFSAERLKGVDSTLKIQPAKLEDSAVYLCASSIRTVFSYEQYFGPGTRLTVT.

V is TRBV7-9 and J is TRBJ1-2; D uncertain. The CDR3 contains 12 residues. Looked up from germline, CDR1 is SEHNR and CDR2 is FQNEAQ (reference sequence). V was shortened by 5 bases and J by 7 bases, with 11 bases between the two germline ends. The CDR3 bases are TGTGCCAGCAGCCGGGAGGGTCGTGGCTACACCTTC. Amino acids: CASSREGRGYTF.

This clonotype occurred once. The CDR3 sequence is CATSERATGDSYEQYF. The CDR3 DNA follows: TGTGCCACCAGCGAAAGGGCTACAGGGGACTCCTACGAGCAGTACTTC. The rearrangement joins TRBV15 to TRBJ2-7, with 7 bases identical to TRBD1. Trimming removed 5 bases from V and 0 bases from J; junction bases left unmatched: 10. The CDR3 consists of 16 residues. Per germline, CDR1 LNHNV and CDR2 YYDKDF (reference sequence).

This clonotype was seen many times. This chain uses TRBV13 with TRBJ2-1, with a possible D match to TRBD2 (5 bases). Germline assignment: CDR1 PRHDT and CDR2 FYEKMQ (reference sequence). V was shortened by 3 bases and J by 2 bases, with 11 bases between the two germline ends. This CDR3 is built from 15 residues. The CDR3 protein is CASSLGGRTYNEQFF. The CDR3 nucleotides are TGTGCCAGCAGCTTGGGCGGGCGGACCTACAATGAGCAGTTCTTC.

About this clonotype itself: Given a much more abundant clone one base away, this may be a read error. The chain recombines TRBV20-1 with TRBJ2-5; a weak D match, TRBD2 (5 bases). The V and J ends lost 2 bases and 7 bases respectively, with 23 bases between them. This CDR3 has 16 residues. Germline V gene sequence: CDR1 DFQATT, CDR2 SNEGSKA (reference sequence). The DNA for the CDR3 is TGCAGTGCTAGACCCTTAACGGGGAGTCACTATACGACCCAGTACTTC. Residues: CSARPLTGSHYTTQYF.

The CDR3 reads CASSPGTLLEQYF. The DNA of the CDR3 is TGCGCCAGCAGCCCTGGGACCCTACTCGAGCAGTACTTC. This chain uses TRBV5-1 with TRBJ2-4; TRBD1 or TRBD2 may be the D gene (5 bases each). TRBJ2-7 matches the DNA end more closely, so the J call is doubtful. Germline values: CDR1 SGHRS, CDR2 YFSETQ. CDR3 size: 13 residues.

The CDR3 bases are TGTGCCATCAGTGAAGGTAACACTGAAGCTTTCTTT. Translation gives CAISEGNTEAFF. The chain uses TRBV10-3 and TRBJ1-1; D is ambiguous. Germline CDR1 is ENHRY and CDR2 is SYGVKD. The germline V and J ends were trimmed by 3 bases and 2 bases, with 4 bases remaining between them. CDR3 length equals 12 residues.

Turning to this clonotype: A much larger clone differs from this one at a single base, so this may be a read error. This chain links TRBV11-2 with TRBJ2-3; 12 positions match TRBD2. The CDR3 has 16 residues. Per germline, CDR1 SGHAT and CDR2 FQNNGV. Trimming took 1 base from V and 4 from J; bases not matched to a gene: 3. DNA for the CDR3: TGTGCCAGCAGCTTAGTCCTAGCGGGAGGGCCAGATACGCAGTATTTT. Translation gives CASSLVLAGGPDTQYF.

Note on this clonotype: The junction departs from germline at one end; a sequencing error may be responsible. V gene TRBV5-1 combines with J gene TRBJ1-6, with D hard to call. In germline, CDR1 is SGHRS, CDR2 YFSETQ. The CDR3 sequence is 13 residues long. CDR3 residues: CASSLVVNSPPHF. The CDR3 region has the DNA TGCGCCAGCAGCTTGGTGGTCAATTCACCCCCCCACTTT.

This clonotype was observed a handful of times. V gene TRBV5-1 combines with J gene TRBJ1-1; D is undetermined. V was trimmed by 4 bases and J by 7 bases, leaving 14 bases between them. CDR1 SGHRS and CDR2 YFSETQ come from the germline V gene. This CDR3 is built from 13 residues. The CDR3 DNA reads TGCGCCAGCAGCGTCCGAGGCGGGGTTGAAGCTTTCTTT. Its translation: CASSVRGGVEAFF.

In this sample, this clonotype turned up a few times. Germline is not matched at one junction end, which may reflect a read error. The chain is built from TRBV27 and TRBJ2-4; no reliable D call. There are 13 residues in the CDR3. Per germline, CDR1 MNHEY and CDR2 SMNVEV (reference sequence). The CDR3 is CAGSLSPWGIQYF. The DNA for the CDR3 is TGTGCCGGCAGTTTAAGTCCGTGGGGCATTCAGTACTTC.

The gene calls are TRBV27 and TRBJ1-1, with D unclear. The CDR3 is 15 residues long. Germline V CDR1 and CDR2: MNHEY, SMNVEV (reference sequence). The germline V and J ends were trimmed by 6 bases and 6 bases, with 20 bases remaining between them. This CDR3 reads CASSSLAALTAEAFF. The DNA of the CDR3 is TGTGCCAGCAGCTCCCTTGCAGCCCTCACCGCTGAAGCTTTCTTT.

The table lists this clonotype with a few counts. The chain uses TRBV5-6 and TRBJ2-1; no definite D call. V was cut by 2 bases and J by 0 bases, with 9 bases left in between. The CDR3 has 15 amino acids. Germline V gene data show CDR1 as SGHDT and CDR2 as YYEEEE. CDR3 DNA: TGTGCCAGCAGCTTTAGTCCGAGCTCCTACAATGAGCAGTTCTTC. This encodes CASSFSPSSYNEQFF.